This entry describes one T cell receptor (beta chain). The antigen remains undetermined. Read sequence stops 3 residues before the CDR3 end, and the germline J gene provides the missing end. The data were taken from a study of T cell clonality in common variable immunodeficiency. TCRdb keeps only in-frame clones here, not all; method: immunoSEQ multiplex PCR. The sample offers about 21,000 clones and no singletons, the top ten holding approximately 2.6%. Study findings and constraints: Common variable immunodeficiency TCR beta sequences reportedly had fewer deletions and N-nucleotide insertions.

The germline CDR1 and CDR2 sequences are SGHRS and YFSETQ. V was clipped by 4 bases and J by 7 bases, with 14 bases between them. The CDR3 length is 13 residues. The sequencing sample was made of peripheral blood mononuclear cells. The TCR was taken from a human donor with common variable immunodeficiency. The chain carries TRBV5-1 and TRBJ1-2; unclear D gene. CDR3 DNA (partial): TGCGCCAGCAGCATAAAGGGCGGGAGTGGC. It is translated as CASSIKGGSG. The complete CDR3 protein is CASSIKGGSGYTF.